Here is one T cell receptor beta chain with its context. In the source study's methods: Amplification of reference gene primers provided the estimated nucleated cell counts. The method was immunoSEQ multiplex PCR; TCRdb's version includes in-frame clones alone and lacks a portion of them. That table furnishes V, J and clone size, whereas the DNA furnished D and trimming. The sample shows around 98,000 clones, about 90% of them seen only once. The data were obtained in a study of blood T cell repertoires in COVID-19. The overall study: Whether acute or convalescent, the COVID-19 samples came from the United States, Italy and Spain. T cells, B-cell-depleted T cells, or PBMCs provided the cDNA or gDNA that served as material.

The CDR3 sequence is 13 residues long. V lost 7 bases and J lost 0; bases outside the gene matches: 2. Germline CDR1 SNHLY, CDR2 FYNNEI. The sequence was obtained from an older man with acute or convalescent COVID-19. The chain links TRBV2 to TRBJ1-1; 7 bases line up with TRBD1. Sequencing was done on a sample of peripheral blood. DNA for the CDR3: TGTGCCAGCACAGGACAGGTGAACACTGAAGCTTTCTTT. The encoded protein is CASTGQVNTEAFF.